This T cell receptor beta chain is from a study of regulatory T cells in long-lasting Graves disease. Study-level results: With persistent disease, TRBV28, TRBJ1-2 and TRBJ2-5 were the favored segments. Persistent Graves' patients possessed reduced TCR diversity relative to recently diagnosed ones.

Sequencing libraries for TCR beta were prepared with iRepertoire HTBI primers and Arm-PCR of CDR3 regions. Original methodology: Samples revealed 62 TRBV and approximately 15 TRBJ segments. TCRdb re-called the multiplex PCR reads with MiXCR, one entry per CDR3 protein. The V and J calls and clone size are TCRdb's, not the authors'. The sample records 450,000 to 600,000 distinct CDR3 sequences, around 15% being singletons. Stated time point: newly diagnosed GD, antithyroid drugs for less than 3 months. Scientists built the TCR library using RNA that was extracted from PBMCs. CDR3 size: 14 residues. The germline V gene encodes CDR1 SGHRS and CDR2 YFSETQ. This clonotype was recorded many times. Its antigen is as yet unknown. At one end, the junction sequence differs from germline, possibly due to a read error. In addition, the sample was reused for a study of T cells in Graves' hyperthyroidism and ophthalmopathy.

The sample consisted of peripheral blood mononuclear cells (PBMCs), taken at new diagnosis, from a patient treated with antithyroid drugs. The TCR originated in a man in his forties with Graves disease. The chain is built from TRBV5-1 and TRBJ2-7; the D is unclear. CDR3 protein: CASSLQSLPYEQYF. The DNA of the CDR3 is TGTGCCAGCAGCCTACAGAGTCTGCCCTACGAGCAGTACTTC.